This section outlines one T cell receptor beta chain sequence together with its context. Its target is unknown. The data were taken from a study of cytomegalovirus exposure and HLA in healthy donors. For the study at large: From about 179 million T cells, an earlier analysis saw approximately 110 million unique TCR beta sequences. Study-level findings and limits: Using the classifier, cytomegalovirus status was reportedly diagnosed with high specificity and sensitivity. CMV serostatus was the sole immune exposure data available.

The CDR3 contains 14 residues. Germline V gene sequence: CDR1 SGHAT, CDR2 FQNNGV. Unmatched junction bases numbered 7, after V lost 4 bases and J lost 5 bases. PCR used 60 Vbeta primers and 13 Jbeta primers. Sequencing used immunoSEQ multiplex PCR; TCRdb keeps in-frame clones, though not all of them. The sample has about 94,000 clones, around 76% seen once. The source of this sequence is a man aged 35-49 years in good health and CMV-seropositive. The sequenced material came from PBMCs. This chain connects TRBV11-2 to TRBJ2-5; 7 bases fit TRBD1. In DNA, the CDR3 is TGTGCCAGCAGCTCACGGACAGGCGGGGAGACCCAGTACTTC. The encoded protein is CASSSRTGGETQYF.